The 25 T cell receptor beta chains below all came from one sample that was sequenced in a study of cytomegalovirus exposure and HLA in healthy donors. The PCR contained 60 Vbeta and 13 Jbeta primers. Method: immunoSEQ multiplex PCR; TCRdb's copy keeps in-frame clones and lacks some. The sample contains 60,000 to 75,000 clones, approximately 60% of which appear only once. The material sequenced was PBMCs. Receptors were obtained from a woman in her fifties or sixties in good health and CMV-seronegative.

The chain uses TRBV4-1 and TRBJ2-7; TRBD2 aligns across 10 bases. V lost 1 base to trimming and J lost 4 bases; unmatched junction nucleotides: 10. The CDR3 loop spans 17 amino acids. Germline V lookup: CDR1 MGHRA, CDR2 YSYEKL. The CDR3 reads CASSQADPIAGGYEQYF. In DNA, the CDR3 is TGCGCCAGCAGCCAAGCGGACCCCATAGCGGGAGGTTACGAGCAGTACTTC.

The V gene is TRBV21-1, the J gene TRBJ2-2; the table's D call, TRBD1, has no DNA check behind it. TRBV21-1 is a known pseudogene. There are 14 residues in the CDR3. CDR3: CASSPRGNTGELFF. The CDR3 DNA sequence: TGTGCCAGCAGCCCCAGGGGGAACACCGGGGAGCTGTTTTTT.

The rearrangement links TRBV28 to TRBJ2-7; 10 bases align to TRBD1. This CDR3 is 14 amino acids long. Losses at the gene ends were 4 bases for V and 4 bases for J; bases not matched to a gene: 4. Germline V gene lookup returns CDR1 MDHEN and CDR2 SYDVKM. The CDR3 is CASSSRTGGYEQYF. The CDR3 DNA sequence: TGTGCCAGCAGTTCACGGACAGGGGGGTACGAGCAGTACTTC.

By proportion, this clone is medium-sized. This chain uses TRBV5-5 with TRBJ1-1, with D perhaps matching TRBD1 (6 bases). Looked up from germline, CDR1 is SGHKS and CDR2 is YYEKEE (reference sequence). The CDR3 is 14 residues long. The V and J ends lost 4 bases and 5 bases respectively, with 15 bases between them. CDR3 protein: CASSPWGGHTEAFF. CDR3 coding DNA: TGTGCCAGCAGCCCTTGGGGGGGGCATACTGAAGCTTTCTTT. Using reference TRBV5-5 and TRBJ1-1 for the parts outside the CDR3, the full variable domain is DAGVTQSPTHLIKTRGQQVTLRCSPISGHKSVSWYQQVLGQGPQFIFQYYEKEERGRGNFPDRFSARQFPNYSSELNVNALLLGDSALYLCASSPWGGHTEAFFGQGTRLTVV.

The chain recombines TRBV2 with TRBJ1-2, with a weak D call TRBD1 (5 bases). CDR3 length: 13 residues. V lost 4 bases to trimming and J lost 4 bases, with 10 bases between them. Germline V gives CDR1 SNHLY, CDR2 FYNNEI. CDR3 in amino acids: CASSAGLSYGYTF. CDR3 DNA: TGTGCCAGCAGTGCAGGGTTGTCCTATGGCTACACCTTC. Filled out from reference TRBV2 and TRBJ1-2, the complete variable domain reads EPEVTQTPSHQVTQMGQEVILRCVPISNHLYFYWYRQILGQKVEFLVSFYNNEISEKSEIFDDQFSVERPDGSNFTLKIRSTKLEDSAMYFCASSAGLSYGYTFGSGTRLTVV.

The V gene is TRBV4-2, the J gene TRBJ2-2; 10 positions agree with TRBD2. The CDR3 has 19 amino acids. Germline V CDR1 and CDR2: LGHNA, YNFKEQ. V lost 1 base, J lost 7 bases, and 15 bases stayed unmatched. This CDR3 is CASSQGAHLAGDGGGELFF. In DNA form, the CDR3 reads TGTGCCAGCAGCCAAGGGGCCCACCTAGCGGGAGACGGAGGCGGGGAGCTGTTTTTT.

The V and J genes are TRBV2 and TRBJ1-4, with 8 bases lining up with TRBD1. From germline, CDR1 is SNHLY and CDR2 FYNNEI. The V gene end was trimmed by 7 bases and the J gene end by 10 bases; junction bases not matched to a gene: 8. This CDR3 has 13 residues. The CDR3 spells CASTLTGDGKLFF. The CDR3 bases are TGTGCCAGCACCCTGACAGGGGATGGAAAACTGTTTTTT.

V usage is TRBV5-1 and J usage is TRBJ1-1; maybe TRBD1 (6 bases). Trimming cost V 4 bases and J 0 bases, with 13 bases left between them. Germline-derived CDR1 and CDR2 are SGHRS and YFSETQ. There are 15 residues in the CDR3. CDR3 in amino acids: CASSRDTFMNTEAFF. For the CDR3, the DNA is TGCGCCAGCAGCAGGGACACGTTCATGAACACTGAAGCTTTCTTT.

The CDR3 reads CASRRDRDSYEQYF. Written as DNA, the CDR3 is TGTGCCAGCAGGCGGGACAGAGATTCCTACGAGCAGTACTTC. V usage is TRBV6-5 and J usage is TRBJ2-7, with D possibly being TRBD1 (7 bases). V dropped 6 bases and J dropped 1 base, with 13 bases sitting between them. Germline CDR1 and CDR2: MNHEY and SVGAGI. The CDR3 sequence is 14 residues long.

This clone has only a few counts. The chain employs TRBV5-5 and TRBJ1-2, with D possibly TRBD1 on 6 matching bases. Germline V lookup: CDR1 SGHKS, CDR2 YYEKEE (reference sequence). This CDR3 spans 13 amino acids. Trimming removed 4 bases at V and 5 bases at J, with 12 bases between. This CDR3 reads CASSRSTGYGYTF. The CDR3 coding sequence is TGTGCCAGCAGCCGATCAACAGGGTATGGCTACACCTTC.

About this clone: Relative to the germline gene, one junction end is altered; a read error may explain this. This chain uses TRBV2 with TRBJ2-7; the D gene is possibly TRBD1 (6 bases). Germline assignment: CDR1 SNHLY and CDR2 FYNNEI. This CDR3 is built from 13 residues. CDR3 coding DNA: TGTGCCAGCAGTGGTAGGGGGACGCCCCATGGGGACTTC. It encodes CASSGRGTPHGDF.

This clone was detected only a few times. The chain has TRBV19 and TRBJ1-1; no clear D. The CDR3 is 15 amino acids. V shed 3 bases and J shed 8 bases, with 19 bases lying between them. Germline loops: CDR1 LNHDA, CDR2 SQIVND (reference sequence). In DNA, the CDR3 is TGTGCCAGTAGTATGGGCCAGAACGAACGATCCGAAGCTTTCTTT. This codes for CASSMGQNERSEAFF.

V gene TRBV28 combines with J gene TRBJ2-6, with D possibly matching TRBD2 (6 bases). V lost 10 bases to trimming and J lost 0 bases, with 13 bases between them. Per germline, CDR1 MDHEN and CDR2 SYDVKM. This CDR3 is 15 amino acids long. The DNA of the CDR3 is TGTGCCACCCTCAACGGGGGCTCTGGGGCCAACGTCCTGACTTTC. It yields the protein CATLNGGSGANVLTF. The complete variable domain, with remaining parts taken from reference TRBV28 and TRBJ2-6, reads DVKVTQSSRYLVKRTGEKVFLECVQDMDHENMFWYRQDPGLGLRLIYFSYDVKMKEKGDIPEGYSVSREKKERFSLILESASTNQTSMYLCATLNGGSGANVLTFGAGSRLTVL.

This clone was detected only once. The V gene is TRBV2, the J gene TRBJ1-5; tentative D call: TRBD1 (6 bases). The germline CDR1 and CDR2 sequences are SNHLY and FYNNEI. Trimming pared 10 bases from V and 0 bases from J, leaving 13 bases between. CDR3 length: 14 residues. The CDR3 protein is CAITTTGSNQPQHF. CDR3 nucleotide sequence: TGTGCCATCACTACGACAGGTAGCAATCAGCCCCAGCATTTT.

The V call is TRBV10-2, the J call TRBJ2-3; 10 nucleotides match TRBD2. V dropped 2 bases and J dropped 2; count of bases not matched to a gene: 10. Germline-derived CDR1 and CDR2 are WSHSY and SAAADI. This CDR3 has 18 residues. In nucleotides, the CDR3 is TGCGCCAGCAGTGAGCCCCCAGGGCTAGCGGGAGCCACAGATACGCAGTATTTT. It codes for CASSEPPGLAGATDTQYF.

V usage is TRBV30 and J usage is TRBJ2-7; 7 bases fit TRBD1. V was clipped by 5 bases and J by 2 bases; unmatched bases: 6. This CDR3 region has 13 residues. Germline-derived CDR1 and CDR2 are GTSNPN and SVGIG (reference sequence). The CDR3: CAWARDRPYEQYF. DNA for the CDR3: TGTGCCTGGGCCCGGGACAGACCCTACGAGCAGTACTTC.

CDR3 loop: CASSPSGGASYEQYF. In nucleotides, the CDR3 is TGTGCCAGCAGCCCCAGCGGCGGCGCCTCCTACGAGCAGTACTTC. This rearrangement joins TRBV7-6 to TRBJ2-7; D possibly corresponds to TRBD2 (5 bases). V gave up 5 bases and J gave up 0 bases, with 14 bases separating them. The CDR3 loop spans 15 amino acids. In germline, CDR1 is SGHVS, CDR2 FNYEAQ.

This sequence joins TRBV6-5 and TRBJ1-2; D possibly corresponds to TRBD1 (6 bases). This CDR3 comprises 14 residues. Germline CDR1 and CDR2: MNHEY and SVGAGI. The V end was cut by 5 bases, the J end by 1 base, with 11 bases between. CDR3 nucleotides: TGTGCCAGCAGTGAAAACAGGGATAACTATGGCTACACCTTC. It codes for CASSENRDNYGYTF.

The gene calls are TRBV2 and TRBJ2-6; TRBD2 is a possible D gene (7 bases). This CDR3 has 15 residues. The germline gives CDR1 SNHLY, CDR2 FYNNEI. V lost 8 bases and J lost 3, with 14 bases in between. The CDR3 coding sequence is TGTGCCAGCTCAGAGGGGGGGCGTGGGGCCAACGTCCTGACTTTC. Translated: CASSEGGRGANVLTF.

This clone was observed a handful of times. The chain recombines TRBV14 with TRBJ2-7; D gene unclear. The germline gives CDR1 SGHDN, CDR2 FVKESK. The ends were cut back, 3 bases at V and 2 bases at J, with 14 bases in the middle. This CDR3 is built from 15 residues. CDR3 protein: CASSQQVGSPYEQYF. The CDR3 coding sequence is TGTGCCAGCAGCCAGCAAGTCGGTAGCCCCTACGAGCAGTACTTC.

V is TRBV5-3 and J is TRBJ1-4; possible D gene TRBD1, 5 bases. TRBV5-3 is given ORF status, its function remaining uncertain. V was clipped by 3 bases and J by 1 base, with 19 bases between them. The CDR3 runs to 18 residues. The CDR3 region has the DNA TGTGCCAGAAGCTGGGGGGGACTAGGCAGAGTAACTAATGAAAAACTGTTTTTT. It specifies CARSWGGLGRVTNEKLFF.

This clone was seen a few times. V gene TRBV5-4 combines with J gene TRBJ1-4, with 8 bases fitting TRBD1. Germline V gives CDR1 SGHNT, CDR2 YYREEE (reference sequence). The CDR3 is 15 residues long. V lost 0 bases to trimming and J lost 8 bases; unmatched junction nucleotides: 6. The CDR3 sequence is CASSLGGQGWEKLFF. The CDR3 DNA follows: TGTGCCAGCAGCTTGGGAGGACAGGGCTGGGAAAAACTGTTTTTT.

This clone was counted only a few times. The J gene is TRBJ2-7, the V gene TRBV28; 8 bases fit TRBD2. The V gene end was trimmed by 7 bases and the J gene end by 4 bases; junction bases not matched to a gene: 15. CDR3 length equals 16 residues. Looked up from germline, CDR1 is MDHEN and CDR2 is SYDVKM. CDR3 nucleotides: TGTGCCAGCACCCTCAGCGGGAGCCTATCCTCTTACGAGCAGTACTTC. Translation gives CASTLSGSLSSYEQYF.

The chain employs TRBV28 and TRBJ2-1, with 7 bases lining up with TRBD2. The junction had 9 bases not matched to a gene; V was cut back by 7 bases and J by 3 bases. Germline V gene lookup returns CDR1 MDHEN and CDR2 SYDVKM. The CDR3 length is 15 residues. This CDR3 is CASTTQASGYNEQFF. Here the CDR3 DNA reads TGTGCCAGCACTACCCAGGCTAGCGGCTACAATGAGCAGTTCTTC.

The CDR3 coding sequence is TGTGCCAGCAGTTACTCAGGCGCGGGAGGGGTTTACGAGCAGTACTTC. Amino acid sequence: CASSYSGAGGVYEQYF. The V gene is TRBV6-5, the J gene TRBJ2-7, with 9 bases lining up with TRBD2. The CDR3 totals 16 residues. Germline V gene sequence: CDR1 MNHEY, CDR2 SVGAGI. V was pared by 0 bases and J by 4 bases, with 7 bases of the junction left unmatched.